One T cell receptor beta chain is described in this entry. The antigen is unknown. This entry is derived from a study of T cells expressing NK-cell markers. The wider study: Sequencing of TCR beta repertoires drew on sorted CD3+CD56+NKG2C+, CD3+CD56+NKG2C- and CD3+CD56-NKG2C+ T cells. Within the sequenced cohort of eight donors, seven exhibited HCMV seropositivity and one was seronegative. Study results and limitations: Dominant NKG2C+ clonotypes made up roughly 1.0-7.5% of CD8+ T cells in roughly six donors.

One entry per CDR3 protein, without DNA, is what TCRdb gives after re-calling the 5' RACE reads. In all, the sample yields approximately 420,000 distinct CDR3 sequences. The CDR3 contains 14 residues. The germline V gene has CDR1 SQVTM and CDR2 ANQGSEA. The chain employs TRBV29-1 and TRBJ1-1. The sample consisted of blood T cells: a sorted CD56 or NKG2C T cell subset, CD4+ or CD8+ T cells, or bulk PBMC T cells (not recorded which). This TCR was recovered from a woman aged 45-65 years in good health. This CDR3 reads CSVSPGQANTEAFF.